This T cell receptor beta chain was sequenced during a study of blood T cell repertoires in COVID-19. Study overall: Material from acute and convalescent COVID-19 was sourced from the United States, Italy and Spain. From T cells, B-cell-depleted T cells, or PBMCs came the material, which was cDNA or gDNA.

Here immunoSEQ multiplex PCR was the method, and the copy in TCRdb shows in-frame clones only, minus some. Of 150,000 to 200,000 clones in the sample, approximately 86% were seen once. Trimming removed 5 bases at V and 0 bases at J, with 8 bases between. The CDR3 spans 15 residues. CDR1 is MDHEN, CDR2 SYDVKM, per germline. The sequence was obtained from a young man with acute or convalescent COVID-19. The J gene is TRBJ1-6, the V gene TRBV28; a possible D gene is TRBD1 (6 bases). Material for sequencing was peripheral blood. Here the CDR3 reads CASSEGVSYNSPLHF. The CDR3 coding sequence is TGTGCCAGCAGTGAGGGGGTCTCCTATAATTCACCCCTCCACTTT.